Shown below are 2 T cell receptor beta chains from a single sample sequenced in a study of blood T cell repertoires in COVID-19. Profiling relied on immunoSEQ multiplex PCR, and the TCRdb table lists in-frame clones only, not all of them. The sample includes 300,000 or so clones, 65% to 90% of them seen just once. The material sequenced was PBMCs or T cells enriched from blood (not recorded which). These receptors originate from a woman in her late teens or twenties who had recovered from COVID-19.

The chain joins TRBV5-1 to TRBJ2-2; no firm D call. The CDR3 covers 13 residues. Trimming took off 5 bases at V and 2 bases at J, with 7 bases between the two ends. CDR1 is SGHRS and CDR2 is YFSETQ in the germline V gene. The CDR3 DNA sequence: TGCGCCAGCAGTCCTAGAAACACCGGGGAGCTGTTTTTT. Its translation: CASSPRNTGELFF.

The gene calls are TRBV9 and TRBJ2-7; 8 bases match TRBD2. The CDR3 extends over 17 amino acids. CDR1 is SGDLS, CDR2 YYNGEE, per germline. V trimming: 4 bases; J trimming: 5 bases; junction bases outside the gene matches: 17. The DNA for the CDR3 is TGTGCCAGCAGCACGGGGGGGAGCGGGAGAAGTTTACACGAGCAGTACTTC. Amino acid sequence: CASSTGGSGRSLHEQYF.